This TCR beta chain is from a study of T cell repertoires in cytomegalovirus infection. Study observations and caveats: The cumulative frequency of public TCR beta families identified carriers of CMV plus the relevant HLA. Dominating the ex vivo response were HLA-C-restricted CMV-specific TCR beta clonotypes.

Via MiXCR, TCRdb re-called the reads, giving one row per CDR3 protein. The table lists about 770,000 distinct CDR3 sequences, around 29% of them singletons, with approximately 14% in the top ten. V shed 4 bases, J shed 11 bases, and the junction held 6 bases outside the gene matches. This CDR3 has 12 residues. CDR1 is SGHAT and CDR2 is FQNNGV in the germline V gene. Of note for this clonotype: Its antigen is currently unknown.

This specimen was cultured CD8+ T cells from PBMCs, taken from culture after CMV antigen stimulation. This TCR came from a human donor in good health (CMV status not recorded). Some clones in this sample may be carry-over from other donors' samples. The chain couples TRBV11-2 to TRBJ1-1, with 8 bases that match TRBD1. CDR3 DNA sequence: TGTGCCAGCAGCTGGACAGGGACCAATGCTTTCTTT. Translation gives CASSWTGTNAFF.